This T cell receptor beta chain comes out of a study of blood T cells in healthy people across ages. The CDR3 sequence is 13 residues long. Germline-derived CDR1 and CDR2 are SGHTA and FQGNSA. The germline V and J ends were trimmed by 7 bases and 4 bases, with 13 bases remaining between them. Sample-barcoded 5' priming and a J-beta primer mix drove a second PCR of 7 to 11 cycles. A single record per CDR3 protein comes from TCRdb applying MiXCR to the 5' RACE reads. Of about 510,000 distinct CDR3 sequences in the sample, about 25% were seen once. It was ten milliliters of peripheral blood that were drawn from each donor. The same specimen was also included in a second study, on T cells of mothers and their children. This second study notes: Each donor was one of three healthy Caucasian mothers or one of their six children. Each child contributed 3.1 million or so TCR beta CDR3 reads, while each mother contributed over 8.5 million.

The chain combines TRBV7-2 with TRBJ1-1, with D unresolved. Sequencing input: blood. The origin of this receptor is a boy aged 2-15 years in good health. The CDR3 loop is CASTRPTGTEAFF. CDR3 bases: TGTGCCAGCACCAGACCGACGGGCACTGAAGCTTTCTTT.